There are a few counts of the clone carrying this T cell receptor (beta chain). No antigen is known for it. The data stem from a study of T cell repertoires in cytomegalovirus infection. Germline V gene lookup returns CDR1 LNHNV and CDR2 YYDKDF (reference sequence). The ends lost 2 bases at V and 4 bases at J; junction bases unmatched: 22. The CDR3 length is 20 residues. TCRdb passed the reads through MiXCR, listing each CDR3 protein once. The data show roughly 80,000 distinct CDR3 sequences, 20% to 30% seen once. Study-wide results and limits: There were HLA-C-restricted CMV-specific TCR beta clonotypes dominating the ex vivo response. Summed frequency of shared TCR beta families picked out CMV carriers who also had the relevant HLA.

This clonotype was obtained from a human donor in good health (CMV status not recorded). Some clones in this sample may be carry-over from other donors' samples. The chain recombines TRBV15 with TRBJ1-1, with TRBD1 matching 7 bases. This specimen was CD8+ T cells from cultured PBMCs, taken from culture after CMV antigen stimulation. CDR3: CATSRRRGEMVGKTLTEAFF. DNA for the CDR3: TGTGCCACCAGCAGACGCAGGGGGGAGATGGTTGGAAAAACCCTCACTGAAGCTTTCTTT.